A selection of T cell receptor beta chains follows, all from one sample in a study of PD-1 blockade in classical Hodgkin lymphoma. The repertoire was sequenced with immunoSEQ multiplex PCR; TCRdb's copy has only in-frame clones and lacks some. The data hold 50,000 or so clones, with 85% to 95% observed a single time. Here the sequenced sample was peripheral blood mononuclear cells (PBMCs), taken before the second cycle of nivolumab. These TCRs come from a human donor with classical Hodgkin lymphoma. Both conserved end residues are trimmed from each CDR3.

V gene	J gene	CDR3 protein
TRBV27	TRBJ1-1	ASSYWSNTEAF
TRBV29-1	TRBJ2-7	STFSGHNYEQY
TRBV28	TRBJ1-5	ASSSSGWSQPQH
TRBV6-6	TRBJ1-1	ASRTGTGIAEAF
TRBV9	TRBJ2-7	ASSVVPSGPSGEQY
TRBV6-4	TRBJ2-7	ASSDSTGEQY
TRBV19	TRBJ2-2	ASSKERHTTTGELF
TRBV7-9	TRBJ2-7	ASSLSRTKTYEQY
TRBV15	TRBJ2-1	ATSREGQVFFNEQF
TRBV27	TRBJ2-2	ASSLWTGDGELF
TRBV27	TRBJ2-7	ASSLNIGREQY
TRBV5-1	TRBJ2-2	ASSVRTPNTGELF
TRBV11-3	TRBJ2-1	ASSSSREGRDEQF
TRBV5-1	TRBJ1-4	ASSGLTGGPTNEKLF
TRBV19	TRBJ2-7	ASSQGQDSYEQY
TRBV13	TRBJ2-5	ASSLASGGPGTQY
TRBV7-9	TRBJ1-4	ASSKQGEDEKLF
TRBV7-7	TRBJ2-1	ASSLGVFNEQF
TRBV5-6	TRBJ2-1	ASSLGAGADEQF
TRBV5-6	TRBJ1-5	ASSLLGIGNQPQH
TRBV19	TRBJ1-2	ASSTLVPPRDNYGYT
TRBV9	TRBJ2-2	ASSVLQGITGELF
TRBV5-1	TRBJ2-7	ASSVGQGANEQY
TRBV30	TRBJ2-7	AWTASYEQY
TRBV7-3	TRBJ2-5	ASSLTPLLAGGQETQY
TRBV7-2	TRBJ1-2	ASSTGEGFGYT
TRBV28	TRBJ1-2	ASSLSDRWSDNYGYT
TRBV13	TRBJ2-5	ASSGYRGSPLY
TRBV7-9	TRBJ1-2	ASSFLLRDRDGYT
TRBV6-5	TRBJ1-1	ASSTAGNTEAF
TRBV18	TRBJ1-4	ASSPGTNEKLF
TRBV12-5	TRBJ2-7	ASMGNEQY
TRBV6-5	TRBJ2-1	ASSYAAGVGHEQF
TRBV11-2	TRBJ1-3	ASSPLAGAISGNTIY
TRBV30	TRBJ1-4	ALSQFNEKLF
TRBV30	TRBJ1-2	AWSTGLLYGYT
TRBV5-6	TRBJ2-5	ASSLGRGHDRPAESQY
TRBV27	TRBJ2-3	ASSPPPKDLPTDTQY
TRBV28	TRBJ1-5	ASSLEGGIYSNQPQH
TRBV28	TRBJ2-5	ASSLNPRGGGETQY
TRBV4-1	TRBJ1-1	ASSPGGGLEAF
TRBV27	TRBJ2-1	ASSHGTSGANEQF
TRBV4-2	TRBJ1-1	ASSHSLGDLGTEAF
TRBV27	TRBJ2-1	ASSRSGGHYNEQF
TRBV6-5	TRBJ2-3	ASSNSGGGPNTQY
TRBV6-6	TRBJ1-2	ASTPRDSNYGYT
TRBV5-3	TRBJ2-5	ARSQISERGKKETQY
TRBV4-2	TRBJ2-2	ASSQRSSGNTGELF
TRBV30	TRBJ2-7	AWSLIPGQGTYEQY
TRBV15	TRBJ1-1	ATSEAGSLRTEAF
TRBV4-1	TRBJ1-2	ASSLLGDSWDGYT
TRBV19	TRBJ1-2	ASRPPNLTGGYT
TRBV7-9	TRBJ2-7	ASSLTGGGYYEQY
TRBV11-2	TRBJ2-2	ASSLVVGQRSTGELF